The 32 T cell receptor beta chains below were found in one sample sequenced in a study of T cells in Graves' hyperthyroidism and ophthalmopathy. It was RNA transcripts that yielded the amplified TCR beta CDR3 regions. HTBI primers drove first-round RT-PCR of the TCR CDR3. TCRdb fed the multiplex PCR reads into MiXCR, producing one record per CDR3 protein. The sample shows approximately 370,000 distinct CDR3 sequences, about a sixth of them seen only once. Input material: blood. The receptors shown here come from a woman between 25 and 40 years old with Graves' hyperthyroidism that later progressed to Graves' ophthalmopathy.

The gene calls are TRBV7-9 and TRBJ2-7; 7 bases line up with TRBD1. The CDR3 is 15 amino acids. CDR1 is SEHNR, CDR2 FQNEAQ, per germline (reference sequence). Trimming removed 4 bases from V and 2 bases from J; junction bases left unmatched: 8. The CDR3 DNA is TGTGCCAGCAGCTCCCCGGGACAGACAACCTACGAGCAGTACTTC. This encodes CASSSPGQTTYEQYF.

In this sample, this clonotype turned up many times. The chain couples TRBV12-3 or TRBV12-4 to TRBJ2-5; 12 bases map to TRBD2. The trim removed 5 bases at V and 3 bases at J, leaving 10 bases unmatched. The CDR3 totals 17 residues. Written as DNA, the CDR3 is TGTGCCAGCAGTCGGATGCCGGGACTAGCGGGCGAAGAGACCCAGTACTTC. The encoded protein is CASSRMPGLAGEETQYF.

This clonotype was counted at least ten times. The chain recombines TRBV24-1 with TRBJ1-5, with D unresolved. The V end was cut by 5 bases, the J end by 3 bases, with 7 bases between. Looked up from germline, CDR1 is KGHDR and CDR2 is SFDVKD. The CDR3 runs 13 residues. The DNA for the CDR3 is TGTGCCACCAGTGGACACATCAATCAGCCCCAGCATTTT. Translating it yields CATSGHINQPQHF.

At least ten counts were recorded for this clonotype. The gene calls are TRBV3-1 and TRBJ2-7; D might be TRBD2 (5 bases). Trimming left V 1 base short and J 3 bases short, with 10 bases between. CDR1 is LGHDT, CDR2 YNNKEL, per germline (reference sequence). The CDR3 runs 14 residues. The CDR3 DNA reads TGTGCCAGCAGCCAAGGTCTACTAGGCTACGAGCAGTACTTC. It codes for CASSQGLLGYEQYF.

This clonotype was seen at least ten times. This chain joins TRBV5-1 and TRBJ1-2; TRBD1 matches at 7 bases. Germline CDR1 and CDR2: SGHRS and YFSETQ. The CDR3 loop spans 13 amino acids. J was trimmed by 4 bases and V by 4 bases; bases with no gene match: 4. The CDR3 DNA follows: TGCGCCAGCAGCACCGGGACAGCCTATGGCTACACCTTC. This gives the protein CASSTGTAYGYTF. The full variable domain, rest sourced from reference TRBV5-1 and TRBJ1-2, is KAGVTQTPRYLIKTRGQQVTLSCSPISGHRSVSWYQQTPGQGLQFLFEYFSETQRNKGNFPGRFSGRQFSNSRSEMNVSTLELGDSALYLCASSTGTAYGYTFGSGTRLTVV.

This clonotype showed up many times. The gene calls are TRBV6-1 and TRBJ1-5, with D possibly matching TRBD1 (6 bases). Trimming took 5 bases from V and 5 from J, leaving 19 bases between them. Germline CDR1 and CDR2: MNHNS and SASEGT. The CDR3 contains 16 residues. The CDR3 reads CASSPLGGARHQPQHF. The CDR3 bases are TGTGCCAGCAGTCCACTGGGGGGGGCTAGACATCAGCCCCAGCATTTT.

J is TRBJ2-7 and V is TRBV7-9; D remains ambiguous. The CDR3 has 12 residues. Trimming removed 1 base from V and 8 bases from J, with 9 bases in between. CDR1 and CDR2 (germline): SEHNR, FQNEAQ (reference sequence). The CDR3: CASSLEKQKQYF. The CDR3 coding sequence is TGTGCCAGCAGCTTAGAGAAACAGAAGCAGTACTTC.

This clonotype has a count of ten or more. This chain uses TRBV6-1 with TRBJ2-3; tentatively, D is TRBD1 or TRBD2 (6 bases each). This CDR3 contains 14 residues. Trimming pared 6 bases from V and 4 bases from J, leaving 14 bases between. CDR1 is MNHNS and CDR2 is SASEGT in the germline V gene. The CDR3: CASSPLGGSDTQYF. CDR3 nucleotide sequence: TGTGCCAGCAGCCCACTGGGGGGCTCAGATACGCAGTATTTT.

The chain has TRBV10-3 and TRBJ1-1, with 10 bases aligning to TRBD1. Germline values: CDR1 ENHRY, CDR2 SYGVKD. V lost 6 bases to trimming and J lost 4 bases; unmatched junction nucleotides: 5. The CDR3 sequence is 14 residues long. Here the CDR3 reads CAIRMGQGSTEAFF. The CDR3 nucleotides read TGTGCCATCAGGATGGGACAGGGGAGCACTGAAGCTTTCTTT.

This clonotype was seen a few times. The chain has TRBV19 and TRBJ2-1; the D is unclear. Trimming removed 3 bases at V and 10 bases at J, with 13 bases between. Germline V gene data show CDR1 as LNHDA and CDR2 as SQIVND (reference sequence). The CDR3 consists of 13 residues. For the CDR3, the DNA is TGTGCCAGTAGTATCCAGGCTTACGGGGAGCAGTTCTTC. It translates to CASSIQAYGEQFF.

The table lists this clonotype with a few counts. The V gene is TRBV29-1, the J gene TRBJ1-2; D may be TRBD1 (6 bases). Germline V lookup: CDR1 SQVTM, CDR2 ANQGSEA. Trimming removed 4 bases at V and 1 base at J, with 13 bases between. CDR3 length equals 14 residues. This chain's CDR3 is CSVGGAGYNYGYTF. Written as DNA, the CDR3 is TGCAGCGTTGGGGGGGCGGGATATAACTATGGCTACACCTTC.

The V gene is TRBV27, the J gene TRBJ2-6; 8 bases align to TRBD2. Germline V lookup: CDR1 MNHEY, CDR2 SMNVEV (reference sequence). The CDR3 runs to 15 residues. V trimming: 11 bases; J trimming: 4 bases; junction bases outside the gene matches: 10. CDR3 amino acids: CASGGLAYGANVLTF. DNA of the CDR3: TGTGCCTCGGGGGGGCTAGCGTACGGGGCCAACGTCCTGACTTTC.

This clonotype turned up a few times. V is TRBV11-2 and J is TRBJ1-6; D may be TRBD1 (5 bases). The germline CDR1 and CDR2 sequences are SGHAT and FQNNGV. The CDR3 sequence is 15 residues long. The V end was cut by 7 bases, the J end by 3 bases, with 13 bases between. The CDR3 loop is CASTDQGVYNSPLHF. The CDR3 region has the DNA TGTGCCAGCACCGATCAGGGAGTCTATAATTCACCCCTCCACTTT.

This clonotype was seen ten or more times. V and J are TRBV28 and TRBJ1-1; TRBD1 might be the D (6 bases). The CDR3 has 14 residues. Germline CDR1 MDHEN, CDR2 SYDVKM. Trimming shortened V by 7 bases and J by 8 bases, and 20 bases separated the two germline ends. The CDR3 loop is CASTPRWGAREAFF. For the CDR3, the DNA is TGTGCCAGCACCCCTAGGTGGGGGGCGCGGGAAGCTTTCTTT.

This clonotype was counted between two and nine times. The J gene is TRBJ1-3, the V gene TRBV6-1, with D uncertain. This CDR3 is 15 amino acids long. The V gene lost 7 bases and the J gene lost 5 bases, with 18 bases spanning the gap. Per the germline V gene, CDR1 is MNHNS and CDR2 is SASEGT. CDR3 DNA sequence: TGTGCCAGCACAGGAGCTAGAGAAAGGCGAAACACCATATATTTT. Protein: CASTGARERRNTIYF.

Remarks on this clonotype: A junction boundary mismatches the germline segment, possibly from a read error. The chain uses TRBV29-1 and TRBJ2-7; TRBD1 matches 8 bases. Germline lookup yields CDR1 SQVTM and CDR2 ANQGSEA. This CDR3 is 14 amino acids long. CDR3 bases: TGCAGCGTGGAAGACAGGGGAGTGTCCTACGAGCAGTACTTC. It codes for CSVEDRGVSYEQYF.

This clonotype was counted many times. In DNA, the CDR3 is TGTGCCAGCAGGCCGGGGGGCTGGGATTCACCCCTCCACTTT. The encoded protein is CASRPGGWDSPLHF. The chain links TRBV6-1 to TRBJ1-6; a possible D gene is TRBD1 (6 bases). CDR3 length: 14 residues. V gave up 6 bases and J gave up 8 bases, with 14 bases separating them. From germline, CDR1 is MNHNS and CDR2 SASEGT.

In this sample, this clonotype turned up many times. This chain joins TRBV13 and TRBJ2-7; possibly TRBD2 for D (6 bases). With 0 bases removed from V and 2 bases from J, the gap between germline ends came to 17 bases. CDR3 size: 17 residues. The V gene's germline CDR1 is PRHDT and CDR2 FYEKMQ (reference sequence). The CDR3 region has the DNA TGTGCCAGCAGCTTAGGGGGCCGTGGAGGGTCGCCCTACGAGCAGTACTTC. The encoded protein is CASSLGGRGGSPYEQYF.

This clonotype was recorded many times. The V and J genes are TRBV12-3 or TRBV12-4 and TRBJ2-2; 7 bases line up with TRBD2. The CDR3 contains 14 residues. V was pared by 6 bases and J by 8 bases, with 9 bases of the junction left unmatched. The chain's CDR3 is CASSLSPAGGELFF. CDR3 nucleotides: TGTGCCAGCAGCCTTAGCCCAGCGGGAGGGGAGCTGTTTTTT.

Only a few counts were recorded for this clonotype. The V call is TRBV19, the J call TRBJ1-1, with D possibly matching TRBD1 (5 bases). The CDR3 spans 16 residues. Between the trimmed V and J ends, which lost 5 bases and 1 base, there was a span of 17 bases. Germline CDR1 and CDR2: LNHDA and SQIVND (reference sequence). CDR3 sequence: CASSAQGEVWNTEAFF. The CDR3 DNA sequence: TGTGCCAGTAGTGCCCAAGGGGAAGTCTGGAACACTGAAGCTTTCTTT.

J is TRBJ1-3 and V is TRBV6-5, with TRBD1 as a possible D gene (6 bases). Germline loops: CDR1 MNHEY, CDR2 SVGAGI. V lost 0 bases to trimming and J lost 2 bases, with 14 bases between them. This CDR3 region has 17 residues. CDR3 sequence: CASSYSGKTGPGNTIYF. CDR3 bases: TGTGCCAGCAGTTACTCCGGTAAAACAGGGCCTGGAAACACCATATATTTT.

J is TRBJ1-2 and V is TRBV4-1; possible D gene TRBD1, 5 bases. Germline values: CDR1 MGHRA, CDR2 YSYEKL. The V end was cut by 4 bases, the J end by 4 bases, with 13 bases between. This CDR3 is built from 14 residues. CDR3 in DNA: TGCGCCAGCAGCCCGCTACAGGTTAGCTATGGCTACACCTTC. This codes for CASSPLQVSYGYTF.

The V and J genes are TRBV20-1 and TRBJ1-2, with no clear D. Per germline, CDR1 DFQATT and CDR2 SNEGSKA (reference sequence). This CDR3 comprises 12 residues. Deletions cut 8 bases from V and 5 bases from J, with 15 bases between. The CDR3 spells CSIVAELYGYTF. The CDR3, as DNA: TGCAGTATAGTCGCGGAATTATATGGCTACACCTTC.

This clonotype came up many times. The chain employs TRBV19 and TRBJ1-5, with D possibly TRBD1 on 5 matching bases. V was shortened by 9 bases and J by 5 bases, with 35 bases between the two germline ends. CDR1 LNHDA and CDR2 SQIVND come from the germline V gene (reference sequence). The length of the CDR3 is 20 residues. In nucleotides, the CDR3 is TGTGCCAGCAGATCGGGAGCAGGCGAAGGGGCAAAGGAGGGTTATCAGCCCCAGCATTTT. It specifies CASRSGAGEGAKEGYQPQHF.

This clonotype was recorded many times. This chain connects TRBV20-1 to TRBJ2-5, with D unclear. CDR1 and CDR2 from the germline V gene are DFQATT and SNEGSKA (reference sequence). The CDR3 consists of 13 residues. The V gene lost 4 bases and the J gene lost 0 bases, with 9 bases spanning the gap. CDR3 in amino acids: CSAMVRYQETQYF. CDR3 DNA: TGCAGTGCTATGGTCAGGTACCAAGAGACCCAGTACTTC.

About this clonotype: The junction departs from germline at one end; a sequencing error may be responsible. The rearrangement links TRBV10-2 to TRBJ1-5; no clear D. The CDR3 sequence is 17 residues long. Per germline, CDR1 WSHSY and CDR2 SAAADI. CDR3 region: CASSEPGGRYSNQPEHF. As DNA, the CDR3 is TGCGCCAGCAGTGAGCCCGGCGGACGGTATAGCAATCAGCCCGAGCATTTT.

This clonotype was seen only a few times. This chain's CDR3 is CASSAHNEQFF. As DNA, the CDR3 is TGTGCCAGCAGTGCTCATAATGAGCAGTTCTTC. The gene calls are TRBV25-1 and TRBJ2-1, with unresolved D. V was cut by 4 bases and J by 7 bases, with 5 bases left in between. CDR1 is MGHDK, CDR2 SYGVNS, per germline. The length of the CDR3 is 11 residues. Variable domain in full (rest from reference TRBV25-1 and TRBJ2-1): EADIYQTPRYLVIGTGKKITLECSQTMGHDKMYWYQQDPGMELHLIHYSYGVNSTEKGDLSSESTVSRIRTEHFPLTLESARPSHTSQYLCASSAHNEQFFGPGTRLTVL.

The chain carries TRBV11-3 and TRBJ2-7, with D perhaps matching TRBD1 or TRBD2 (6 bases each). This CDR3 spans 13 amino acids. V shed 7 bases and J shed 5 bases, with 15 bases lying between them. The germline V gene has CDR1 SGHNT and CDR2 YENEEA. CDR3: CASKLGGTHEQYF. The CDR3 nucleotides are TGTGCCAGCAAATTAGGGGGGACCCACGAGCAGTACTTC. Variable domain in full (rest from reference TRBV11-3 and TRBJ2-7): EAGVVQSPRYKIIEKKQPVAFWCNPISGHNTLYWYLQNLGQGPELLIRYENEEAVDDSQLPKDRFSAERLKGVDSTLKIQPAELGDSAVYLCASKLGGTHEQYFGPGTRLTVT.

This clonotype has ten or more counts. V gene TRBV7-9 combines with J gene TRBJ2-1, with TRBD2 matching 11 bases. V lost 5 bases to trimming and J lost 5 bases; unmatched junction nucleotides: 2. This CDR3 is 14 amino acids long. Germline CDR1 and CDR2: SEHNR and FQNEAQ (reference sequence). CDR3 nucleotide sequence: TGTGCCAGCAGCGAGGGACTAGCGGACAATGAGCAGTTCTTC. Amino acid sequence: CASSEGLADNEQFF. Full variable domain (rest looked up from reference TRBV7-9 and TRBJ2-1): DTGVSQNPRHKITKRGQNVTFRCDPISEHNRLYWYRQTLGQGPEFLTYFQNEAQLEKSRLLSDRFSAERPKGSFSTLEIQRTEQGDSAMYLCASSEGLADNEQFFGPGTRLTVL.

This clonotype has a count of ten or more. V and J are TRBV12-3 or TRBV12-4 and TRBJ1-1; 12 bases fit TRBD1. V lost 5 bases and J lost 6; bases outside the gene matches: 4. This CDR3 spans 14 amino acids. CDR3 region: CASSGTGGLPEAFF. The CDR3 region has the DNA TGTGCCAGCAGTGGGACAGGGGGCCTACCTGAAGCTTTCTTT.

Ten or more counts support this clonotype. The chain joins TRBV28 to TRBJ2-7, with D perhaps TRBD1 (5 bases). There are 15 residues in the CDR3. V dropped 4 bases and J dropped 2 bases, with 15 bases sitting between them. Germline V CDR1 and CDR2: MDHEN, SYDVKM. The DNA for the CDR3 is TGTGCCAGCAGTTCCCCCTCAGACAGCCCCTACGAGCAGTACTTC. It encodes CASSSPSDSPYEQYF.

This clonotype was counted between two and nine times. The chain combines TRBV19 with TRBJ2-7, with 9 bases lining up with TRBD2. The CDR3 length is 15 residues. Germline CDR1 reads LNHDA; CDR2 reads SQIVND (reference sequence). V shed 2 bases, J shed 3 bases, and the junction held 5 bases outside the gene matches. CDR3: CASSISSGGVYEQYF. In DNA, the CDR3 is TGTGCCAGTAGTATAAGTAGCGGGGGTGTCTACGAGCAGTACTTC.